A selection of T cell receptor beta chains follows, all from one sample in a study of PD-L1 blockade in urothelial cancer. The assay was immunoSEQ multiplex PCR, and TCRdb's table has in-frame clones only and misses some. The profile covers around 40,000 clones, with approximately 86% appearing a single time and about 22% taken by the ten largest. The sample here was PBMCs, taken around atezolizumab (anti-PD-L1) treatment. The receptors here all came from a man between 60 and 75 years old with urothelial cancer. CDR3s include the opening cysteine and the closing phenylalanine or tryptophan. The D gene is left open where the match is weak. The size of a clone is reported for some rows only, either as once, few or many, or as a class for expanded clones.

j_call: TRBJ2-1; clone_size: once; d_call: -; v_call: TRBV5-4; cdr3_aa: CASSSWGLATSYNEQFF; cdr3_nt: TGTGCCAGCAGCTCCTGGGGTCTAGCGACCTCCTACAATGAGCAGTTCTTC
j_call: TRBJ2-2; clone_size: -; d_call: TRBD1; v_call: TRBV2; cdr3_aa: CASSEDWDRAFANTGELFF; cdr3_nt: TGTGCCAGCAGTGAAGATTGGGACAGGGCCTTCGCGAACACCGGGGAGCTGTTTTTT
j_call: TRBJ2-2; clone_size: -; d_call: TRBD2; v_call: TRBV6-5; cdr3_aa: CASLGLAGLTGELFF; cdr3_nt: TGTGCCAGCCTTGGACTAGCGGGACTCACCGGGGAGCTGTTTTTT
j_call: TRBJ2-5; clone_size: -; d_call: TRBD1; v_call: TRBV18; cdr3_aa: CASSPLRDRAETQYF; cdr3_nt: TGTGCCAGCTCACCCCTCCGGGACAGGGCAGAGACCCAGTACTTC
j_call: TRBJ1-3; clone_size: -; d_call: -; v_call: TRBV30; cdr3_aa: CAWTGVGNTIYF; cdr3_nt: TGTGCCTGGACAGGGGTAGGAAACACCATATATTTT
j_call: TRBJ1-5; clone_size: -; d_call: -; v_call: TRBV2; cdr3_aa: CASSEALGWGRGFQPQHF; cdr3_nt: TGTGCCAGCAGTGAAGCGTTAGGCTGGGGAAGGGGCTTTCAGCCCCAGCATTTT
j_call: TRBJ2-7; clone_size: -; d_call: TRBD1; v_call: TRBV5-1; cdr3_aa: CASSLDGTGYYEQYF; cdr3_nt: TGCGCCAGCAGCTTGGATGGGACAGGGTACTACGAGCAGTACTTC
j_call: TRBJ1-1; clone_size: few; d_call: -; v_call: TRBV14; cdr3_aa: CASSHLGRDDTEAFF; cdr3_nt: TGTGCCAGCAGCCACCTGGGGAGGGACGACACTGAAGCTTTCTTT
j_call: TRBJ1-1; clone_size: -; d_call: -; v_call: TRBV25-1; cdr3_aa: CASSELYEAFF; cdr3_nt: TGTGCCAGCAGTGAACTGTATGAAGCTTTCTTT
j_call: TRBJ1-3; clone_size: -; d_call: TRBD1; v_call: TRBV5-1; cdr3_aa: CASSLPDRGPSSGNTIYF; cdr3_nt: TGCGCCAGCAGCTTGCCGGACAGGGGGCCCTCCTCTGGAAACACCATATATTTT
j_call: TRBJ2-1; clone_size: -; d_call: -; v_call: TRBV10-3; cdr3_aa: CAISGDRANEQFF; cdr3_nt: TGTGCCATCAGCGGGGATCGGGCCAATGAGCAGTTCTTC
j_call: TRBJ2-7; clone_size: -; d_call: -; v_call: TRBV4-2; cdr3_aa: CASSQADGGKPGREQYF; cdr3_nt: TGTGCCAGCAGCCAAGCCGACGGGGGAAAGCCTGGCCGCGAGCAGTACTTC
j_call: TRBJ1-5; clone_size: -; d_call: -; v_call: TRBV6-5; cdr3_aa: CASRDTGLSNQPQHF; cdr3_nt: TGTGCCAGCAGAGACACAGGGTTGAGCAATCAGCCCCAGCATTTT
j_call: TRBJ1-2; clone_size: -; d_call: -; v_call: TRBV9; cdr3_aa: CASSVGGSYGYTF; cdr3_nt: TGTGCCAGCAGCGTCGGGGGTAGCTATGGCTACACCTTC
j_call: TRBJ2-1; clone_size: -; d_call: -; v_call: TRBV14; cdr3_aa: CASSHKSSSYNEQFF; cdr3_nt: TGTGCCAGCAGCCATAAGTCCAGCTCCTACAATGAGCAGTTCTTC
j_call: TRBJ2-3; clone_size: -; d_call: TRBD2; v_call: TRBV15; cdr3_aa: CATSLSGEGLDTQYF; cdr3_nt: TGTGCCACCAGTTTGAGCGGGGAAGGGCTAGATACGCAGTATTTT
j_call: TRBJ2-1; clone_size: -; d_call: TRBD1; v_call: TRBV6-4; cdr3_aa: CASSQGTGRYNEQFF; cdr3_nt: TGTGCCAGCAGTCAAGGGACAGGGAGGTACAATGAGCAGTTCTTC
j_call: TRBJ1-5; clone_size: -; d_call: TRBD1; v_call: TRBV29-1; cdr3_aa: CSVGNTGGSQPQHF; cdr3_nt: TGCAGCGTTGGGAACACAGGGGGCTCACAGCCCCAGCATTTT
j_call: TRBJ2-4; clone_size: -; d_call: TRBD1; v_call: TRBV6-1; cdr3_aa: CASSEFSGQRRNIQYF; cdr3_nt: TGTGCCAGCAGTGAATTCTCGGGACAGAGAAGGAACATTCAGTACTTC
j_call: TRBJ1-1; clone_size: -; d_call: -; v_call: TRBV5-1; cdr3_aa: CASSQTANTEAFF; cdr3_nt: TGCGCCAGCAGTCAGACAGCTAACACTGAAGCTTTCTTT
j_call: TRBJ2-2; clone_size: -; d_call: TRBD2; v_call: TRBV6-5; cdr3_aa: CASSYTGLATVELFF; cdr3_nt: TGTGCCAGCAGTTACACTGGACTAGCGACCGTGGAGCTGTTTTTT
j_call: TRBJ2-7; clone_size: -; d_call: -; v_call: TRBV7-9; cdr3_aa: CASSFAGDEQYF; cdr3_nt: TGTGCCAGCAGCTTTGCAGGGGACGAGCAGTACTTC
j_call: TRBJ2-7; clone_size: -; d_call: -; v_call: TRBV7-7; cdr3_aa: CASSLQAGYEQYF; cdr3_nt: TGTGCTAGCAGCTTACAAGCGGGTTACGAGCAGTACTTC
j_call: TRBJ2-1; clone_size: -; d_call: TRBD2; v_call: TRBV27; cdr3_aa: CASREFQTGLEYNEQFF; cdr3_nt: TGTGCCAGCAGAGAGTTTCAGACGGGACTAGAGTACAATGAGCAGTTCTTC
j_call: TRBJ2-2; clone_size: -; d_call: TRBD2; v_call: TRBV19; cdr3_aa: CASSSGGAVGELFF; cdr3_nt: TGTGCCAGTAGTAGCGGGGGGGCGGTCGGGGAGCTGTTTTTT
j_call: TRBJ2-5; clone_size: -; d_call: -; v_call: TRBV15; cdr3_aa: CATSRDGRTNAQETQYF; cdr3_nt: TGTGCCACCAGCAGAGATGGCAGGACTAACGCCCAAGAGACCCAGTACTTC
j_call: TRBJ2-1; clone_size: -; d_call: -; v_call: TRBV7-9; cdr3_aa: CASSSRSSLVRNEQFF; cdr3_nt: TGTGCCAGCAGCTCTCGGTCGAGTCTAGTTAGGAATGAGCAGTTCTTC
j_call: TRBJ2-1; clone_size: -; d_call: TRBD2; v_call: TRBV6-5; cdr3_aa: CASSYSLAGVGEQFF; cdr3_nt: TGTGCCAGCAGTTACTCACTAGCGGGAGTGGGGGAGCAGTTCTTC
j_call: TRBJ2-5; clone_size: -; d_call: TRBD2; v_call: TRBV2; cdr3_aa: CASRRTGSGGAETQYF; cdr3_nt: TGTGCCAGCAGGAGGACAGGGAGCGGGGGGGCAGAGACCCAGTACTTC